The 6 T cell receptor beta chains below were found in one sample sequenced in a study of cytomegalovirus exposure and HLA in healthy donors. Clones were sequenced by immunoSEQ multiplex PCR, and TCRdb holds only the in-frame ones, with some missing. The data contain about 220,000 clones, around nine tenths of them singletons. Input material: PBMCs. These receptor sequences come from a woman aged 18-29 years in good health and CMV-seronegative.

This chain joins TRBV6-5 and TRBJ2-1; 7 bases map to TRBD1. The CDR3 is made up of 14 amino acids. Germline trimming cut 0 bases from V and 6 bases from J; bases unmatched to any gene: 2. The germline V gene encodes CDR1 MNHEY and CDR2 SVGAGI. The CDR3 loop is CASSYSSGGNEQFF. CDR3 DNA sequence: TGTGCCAGCAGTTACTCGTCAGGGGGCAATGAGCAGTTCTTC.

The chain has TRBV2 and TRBJ2-2, with TRBD1 identical over 12 bases. This CDR3 is built from 17 residues. Germline lookup yields CDR1 SNHLY and CDR2 FYNNEI. V trimming: 4 bases; J trimming: 9 bases; junction bases outside the gene matches: 12. CDR3 nucleotides: TGTGCCAGCAGTGGCCGAGGGACAGGGGGCCAAGGCAGGGAGCTGTTTTTT. This sequence encodes CASSGRGTGGQGRELFF.

The chain has TRBV15 and TRBJ1-2; D gene uncertain. Germline-derived CDR1 and CDR2 are LNHNV and YYDKDF (reference sequence). The CDR3 is 14 residues long. The V end lost 1 base, the J end lost 6 bases, and 12 bases lay between the germline ends. Written as DNA, the CDR3 is TGTGCCACCAGCAGAGGTTCCCTTACTCATGGCTACACCTTC. Translating gives CATSRGSLTHGYTF.

The chain recombines TRBV5-1 with TRBJ1-5, with TRBD1 as a possible D gene (6 bases). Germline values: CDR1 SGHRS, CDR2 YFSETQ. The CDR3 spans 15 residues. Trimming pared 1 base from V and 6 bases from J, leaving 14 bases between. As DNA, the CDR3 is TGCGCCAGCAGCTTGCAATCAGGGGCGAGTCAGCCCCAGCATTTT. It yields the protein CASSLQSGASQPQHF.

The chain links TRBV27 to TRBJ2-7; TRBD2 agrees at 8 bases. V shed 3 bases, J shed 1 base, and the junction held 5 bases outside the gene matches. Germline CDR1 reads MNHEY; CDR2 reads SMNVEV (reference sequence). The CDR3 spans 15 residues. The CDR3 is CASSLAGGGSYEQYF. In DNA, the CDR3 is TGTGCCAGCAGTTTGGCGGGCGGGGGGTCCTACGAGCAGTACTTC.

The genes are TRBV5-1 and TRBJ2-3; a weak D match, TRBD1 (5 bases). Germline V lookup: CDR1 SGHRS, CDR2 YFSETQ. Trimming shortened V by 4 bases and J by 2 bases, and 8 bases separated the two germline ends. This CDR3 comprises 13 residues. The CDR3 region has the DNA TGCGCCAGCAGCGGGGCCAACACAGATACGCAGTATTTT. Translation gives CASSGANTDTQYF.